Below are 14 T cell receptor beta chains sequenced from a single sample in a study of CD8 T cells in ankylosing spondylitis (dated by TCRdb to about 2017). The library was obtained by 5' RACE. The sequencing machine was an Illumina HiSeq 2500. TCRdb took the public reads, trimmed them with fastp at Q25, ran MiXCR for clone calling and kept in-frame beta chains. Rows merge per CDR3 protein into single entries with the most common DNA and genes. Present in this sample are roughly 100,000 distinct CDR3 sequences, 7.5% to 9% of which were seen just once. The ten most abundant clones make up approximately 9.7% of the sample. Sequencing used blood, either unsorted or a sorted T cell fraction (not recorded which). The receptors come from a male donor with ankylosing spondylitis or in good health (not recorded which).

This clonotype was seen many times. The chain couples TRBV6-2 or TRBV6-3 to TRBJ2-1; possibly TRBD2 for D (6 bases). The CDR3 extends over 16 amino acids. Per germline, CDR1 MNHEY and CDR2 SVGEGT. Deletions cut 0 bases from V and 4 bases from J, with 13 bases between. The CDR3: CASSYSGRGIYNEQFF. Here the CDR3 DNA reads TGTGCCAGCAGTTACTCCGGGAGAGGGATATACAATGAGCAGTTCTTC.

About this clonotype itself: With a much larger clone just one base away, this may be a read error. The chain uses TRBV5-4 and TRBJ2-2, with D possibly TRBD2 on 6 matching bases. CDR3 length equals 15 residues. Trimming stripped 3 bases from V and 10 bases from J, with 19 bases between. The germline gives CDR1 SGHNT, CDR2 YYREEE (reference sequence). The CDR3 sequence: CASSWGDPVNVELFF. The CDR3 DNA reads as TGTGCCAGCAGCTGGGGGGACCCGGTCAACGTGGAGCTGTTTTTT.

This clonotype was seen ten or more times. The chain carries TRBV30 and TRBJ2-6; D is unclear. The CDR3 contains 17 residues. Germline CDR1 is GTSNPN and CDR2 is SVGIG (reference sequence). Trimming took off 3 bases at V and 4 bases at J, with 19 bases between the two ends. The CDR3 sequence: CAWSSSSLWEGANVLTF. Written as DNA, the CDR3 is TGTGCCTGGAGCTCAAGTTCCCTCTGGGAAGGGGCCAACGTCCTGACTTTC.

This clonotype appeared a few times. This chain joins TRBV29-1 and TRBJ1-1; D perhaps matches TRBD1 (6 bases). Germline lookup yields CDR1 SQVTM and CDR2 ANQGSEA. The CDR3 is 12 residues long. V lost 5 bases, J lost 4 bases, and 11 bases lay in between. The CDR3 sequence: CSVPGGVTEAFF. CDR3 coding DNA: TGCAGCGTTCCGGGGGGCGTCACTGAAGCTTTCTTT.

In its sample, this clonotype was seen many times. The CDR3 loop is CASSQDFGRASGGEDEQFF. The CDR3 DNA sequence: TGTGCCAGCAGCCAAGATTTCGGTAGGGCTAGCGGGGGGGAGGATGAGCAGTTCTTC. The genes are TRBV4-2 and TRBJ2-1; 12 nucleotides align to TRBD2. Germline CDR1 and CDR2: LGHNA and YNFKEQ. This CDR3 has 19 residues. V was clipped by 0 bases and J by 8 bases; unmatched bases: 14.

Many counts were recorded for this clonotype. This sequence joins TRBV5-1 and TRBJ1-1; no reliable D call. This CDR3 spans 14 amino acids. V was shortened by 1 base and J by 1 base, with 8 bases between the two germline ends. CDR1 and CDR2 from the germline V gene are SGHRS and YFSETQ. CDR3 in amino acids: CASSLNRQNTEAFF. As DNA, the CDR3 is TGCGCCAGCAGCTTGAACAGACAGAACACTGAAGCTTTCTTT.

About this clonotype: This could be a read error, since a much larger clone is one nucleotide away. CDR3 amino acids: CVSGLGTPREQYF. CDR3 nucleotides: TGCGTCAGCGGCCTCGGGACCCCCCGCGAGCAGTACTTC. V is TRBV5-1 and J is TRBJ2-7; D assignment may be TRBD1 or TRBD2 (5 bases each). CDR3 size: 13 residues. The V gene's germline CDR1 is SGHRS and CDR2 YFSETQ.

This clonotype was recorded many times. The chain uses TRBV12-3 or TRBV12-4 and TRBJ1-6; D might be TRBD1 (5 bases). V was shortened by 5 bases and J by 6 bases, with 14 bases between the two germline ends. CDR3 length: 15 amino acids. The CDR3 nucleotides read TGTGCCAGCAGTCCCCCGGCAGGGAGTAATTCACCCCTCCACTTT. This encodes CASSPPAGSNSPLHF.

This clonotype was seen a handful of times. V gene TRBV27 combines with J gene TRBJ2-5; 10 nucleotides line up with TRBD1. V shed 4 bases and J 3 bases; nucleotides not matched to a gene: 5. The CDR3 has 15 amino acids. Per germline, CDR1 MNHEY and CDR2 SMNVEV (reference sequence). CDR3 nucleotides: TGTGCCAGCAGTTCCCCCGGGACAGGGGAAGAGACCCAGTACTTC. Translated, it gives CASSSPGTGEETQYF.

In its sample, this clonotype was seen many times. This chain connects TRBV29-1 to TRBJ2-5; D possibly corresponds to TRBD1 (5 bases). The V gene lost 4 bases and the J gene lost 2 bases, with 11 bases spanning the gap. There are 13 residues in the CDR3. Germline lookup yields CDR1 SQVTM and CDR2 ANQGSEA. CDR3 nucleotide sequence: TGCAGCGTTGTAGGGGCGGCTCAAGAGACCCAGTACTTC. Translated, it gives CSVVGAAQETQYF.

In this sample, this clonotype turned up many times. The chain couples TRBV27 to TRBJ2-7, with TRBD1 matching over 7 bases. The CDR3 is made up of 15 amino acids. Germline loops: CDR1 MNHEY, CDR2 SMNVEV (reference sequence). V gave up 7 bases and J gave up 3 bases; unmatched junction bases: 12. CDR3 in amino acids: CASNSKGQGVYEQYF. The CDR3 DNA reads TGTGCCAGCAACTCGAAAGGGCAGGGGGTCTACGAGCAGTACTTC.

This clonotype was picked up many times. DNA for the CDR3: TGCGCCAGCAGCTTGGGAGGCTACAATGAGCAGTTCTTC. It encodes CASSLGGYNEQFF. This chain uses TRBV5-1 with TRBJ2-1; D is undetermined. Germline V gene sequence: CDR1 SGHRS, CDR2 YFSETQ. The CDR3 contains 13 residues. Trimming took off 0 bases at V and 3 bases at J, with 4 bases between the two ends.

This chain joins TRBV5-1 and TRBJ2-6, with D possibly being TRBD2 (5 bases). CDR1 is SGHRS, CDR2 YFSETQ, per germline. V was trimmed by 4 bases and J by 4 bases, leaving 18 bases between them. This CDR3 comprises 17 residues. The CDR3 loop is CASSRNVQRSGANVLTF. The DNA of the CDR3 is TGCGCCAGCAGCAGGAATGTCCAGCGGTCCGGGGCCAACGTCCTGACTTTC.

This clonotype was observed a few times. The chain joins TRBV7-9 to TRBJ2-7; 10 nucleotides align to TRBD2. CDR1 and CDR2 from the germline V gene are SEHNR and FQNEAQ (reference sequence). The CDR3 covers 14 residues. J was trimmed by 5 bases and V by 5 bases; bases with no gene match: 6. This chain's CDR3 is CASSPSGGIDEQYF. CDR3 DNA sequence: TGTGCCAGCAGCCCTAGCGGGGGAATCGACGAGCAGTACTTC. Full variable domain (remainder filled in from reference TRBV7-9 and TRBJ2-7): DTGVSQNPRHKITKRGQNVTFRCDPISEHNRLYWYRQTLGQGPEFLTYFQNEAQLEKSRLLSDRFSAERPKGSFSTLEIQRTEQGDSAMYLCASSPSGGIDEQYFGPGTRLTVT.